This TCR beta chain was documented in a study of T cell responses to AZD1222 COVID-19 vaccine. Study conclusions and caveats: Baseline testing showed seropositivity in only six AZD1222 recipients. Donors, mostly white British, included more females; clonal diversity was possibly underestimated. Compared with day 0, the breadth and depth of the Spike-specific TCR repertoire rose significantly after two doses of AZD1222.

Deletions cut 1 base from V and 4 bases from J, with 17 bases between. Germline V gives CDR1 MDHEN, CDR2 SYDVKM. The CDR3 covers 17 residues. Using immunoSEQ multiplex PCR, the repertoire was profiled, and TCRdb retains in-frame clones only, with some absent. The sample holds 150,000 to 200,000 clones, around 90% seen once. As regards this clone: Its antigen is unknown.

Sequencing was performed on peripheral blood, taken 28 days after the second AZD1222 dose. The V and J genes are TRBV28 and TRBJ1-5, with D possibly TRBD1 on 6 matching bases. This receptor was identified in an adult who received the AZD1222 COVID-19 vaccine. The CDR3 spells CASSLLSLQGGNQPQHF. CDR3 bases: TGTGCCAGCAGTTTATTGTCTTTACAGGGTGGAAATCAGCCCCAGCATTTT.